These 4 T cell receptor beta chains originate from one sample sequenced in a study of low-dose radiotherapy and immunotherapy resistance in tumors. Primers used for first-strand cDNA, a TRAV- and TRBV-specific set, covered both alpha and beta chains. With a V-primer adapter and a constant-region primer, TCRs were amplified for about 19 PCR cycles. TCRdb re-analysed the reads in MiXCR, keeping a single row per CDR3 protein. The repertoire holds under 95,000 distinct CDR3 sequences, with around 17% as singletons. Described time point: after trial treatment. Treatment in this sample: LDRT plus nivolumab, ipilimumab, low-dose cyclophosphamide and aspirin (RACIN trial). Sequencing was performed on PBMCs, taken after low-dose radiotherapy plus immunotherapy. Receptor source: a male donor with prostate cancer.

Notes on this clonotype: This likely reflects a read error, since a far larger clone is one base away. This chain's CDR3 is CAGSPASSNEQFF. Written as DNA, the CDR3 is TGTGCCGGCAGCCCGGCCTCCAGCAATGAGCAGTTCTTC. The J gene is TRBJ2-1, the V gene TRBV13; D unresolved. The germline V gene encodes CDR1 PRHDT and CDR2 FYEKMQ (reference sequence). The length of the CDR3 is 13 residues. The entire variable domain, with the rest obtained from reference TRBV13 and TRBJ2-1, is as follows: AAGVIQSPRHLIKEKRETATLKCYPIPRHDTVYWYQQGPGQDPQFLISFYEKMQSDKGSIPDRFSAQQFSDYHSELNMSSLELGDSALYFCAGSPASSNEQFFGPGTRLTVL.

This clonotype was seen ten or more times. The V call is TRBV30, the J call TRBJ2-5, with 7 bases fitting TRBD1. V gave up 4 bases and J gave up 0 bases; unmatched junction bases: 17. This CDR3 spans 18 amino acids. Germline values: CDR1 GTSNPN, CDR2 SVGIG (reference sequence). The CDR3 DNA sequence: TGTGCCTGGATTCGGCCTCTGCCCCGGGACAGAGACCAAGAGACCCAGTACTTC. This sequence encodes CAWIRPLPRDRDQETQYF.

There are many counts of this clonotype. This chain connects TRBV7-2 to TRBJ1-2; D remains unclear. This CDR3 has 13 amino acids. Trimming removed 1 base from V and 8 bases from J, with 11 bases in between. CDR1 and CDR2 from the germline V gene are SGHTA and FQGNSA. The CDR3 DNA reads TGTGCCAGCAGCTTAGTCGGGGTTATGGGCTACACCTTC. Translating it yields CASSLVGVMGYTF.

This clonotype has ten or more counts. This chain joins TRBV20-1 and TRBJ2-1; D gene unclear. V was cut by 6 bases and J by 0 bases, with 3 bases left in between. CDR1 is DFQATT, CDR2 SNEGSKA, per germline (reference sequence). The CDR3 runs 11 residues. CDR3: CSASSYNEQFF. As DNA, the CDR3 is TGCAGTGCAAGCTCCTACAATGAGCAGTTCTTC.